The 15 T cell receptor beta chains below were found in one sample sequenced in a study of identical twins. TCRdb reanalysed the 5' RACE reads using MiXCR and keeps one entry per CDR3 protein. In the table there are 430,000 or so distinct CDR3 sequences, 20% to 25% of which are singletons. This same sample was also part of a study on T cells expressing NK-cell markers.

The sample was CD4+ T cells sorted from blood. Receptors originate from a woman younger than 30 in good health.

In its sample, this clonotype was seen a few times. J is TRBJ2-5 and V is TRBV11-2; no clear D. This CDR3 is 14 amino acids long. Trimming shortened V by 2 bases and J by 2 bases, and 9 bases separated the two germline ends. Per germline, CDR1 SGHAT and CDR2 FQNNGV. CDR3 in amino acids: CASSLFAGQETQYF. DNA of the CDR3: TGTGCCAGCAGCTTATTTGCCGGACAAGAGACCCAGTACTTC.

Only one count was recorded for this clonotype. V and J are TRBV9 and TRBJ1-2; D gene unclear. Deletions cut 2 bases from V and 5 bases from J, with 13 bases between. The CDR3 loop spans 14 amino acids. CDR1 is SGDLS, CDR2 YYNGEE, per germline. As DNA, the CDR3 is TGTGCCAGCAGCGTGAGTAGCTTCGGGTATGGCTACACCTTC. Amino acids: CASSVSSFGYGYTF.

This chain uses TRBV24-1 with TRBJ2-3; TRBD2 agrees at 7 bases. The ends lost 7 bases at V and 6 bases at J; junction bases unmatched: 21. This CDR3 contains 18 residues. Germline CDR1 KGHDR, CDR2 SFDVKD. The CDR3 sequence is CATSPSRMGGVELDTQYF. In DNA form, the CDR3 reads TGTGCCACCAGCCCCTCCCGAATGGGGGGGGTGGAGTTGGATACGCAGTATTTT.

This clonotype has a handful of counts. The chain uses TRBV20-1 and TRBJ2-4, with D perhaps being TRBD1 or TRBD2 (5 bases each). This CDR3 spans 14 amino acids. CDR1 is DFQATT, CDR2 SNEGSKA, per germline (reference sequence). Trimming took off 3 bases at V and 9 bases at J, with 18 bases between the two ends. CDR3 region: CSASSPGRQGIQYF. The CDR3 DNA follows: TGCAGTGCTAGTAGTCCGGGACGGCAAGGCATTCAGTACTTC.

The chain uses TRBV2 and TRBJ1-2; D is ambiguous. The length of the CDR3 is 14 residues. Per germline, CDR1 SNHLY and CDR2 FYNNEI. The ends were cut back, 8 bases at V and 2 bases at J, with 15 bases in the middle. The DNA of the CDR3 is TGTGCCAGCGTTCCCAGAGTCACGAACTATGGCTACACCTTC. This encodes CASVPRVTNYGYTF.

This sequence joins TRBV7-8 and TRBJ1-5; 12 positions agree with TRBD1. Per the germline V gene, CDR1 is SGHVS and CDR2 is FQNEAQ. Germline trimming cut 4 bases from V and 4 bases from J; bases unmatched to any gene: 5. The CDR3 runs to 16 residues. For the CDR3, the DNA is TGTGCCAGCAGCTCGGGACAGGGGGCCCGGAATCAGCCCCAGCATTTT. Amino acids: CASSSGQGARNQPQHF.

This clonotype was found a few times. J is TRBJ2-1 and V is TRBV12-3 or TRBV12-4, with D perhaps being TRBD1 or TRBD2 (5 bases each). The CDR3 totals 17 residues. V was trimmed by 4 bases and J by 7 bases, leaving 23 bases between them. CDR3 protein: CASSSGEGRIVRNEQFF. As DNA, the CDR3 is TGTGCCAGCAGTTCCGGCGAGGGGCGAATTGTAAGGAATGAGCAGTTCTTC.

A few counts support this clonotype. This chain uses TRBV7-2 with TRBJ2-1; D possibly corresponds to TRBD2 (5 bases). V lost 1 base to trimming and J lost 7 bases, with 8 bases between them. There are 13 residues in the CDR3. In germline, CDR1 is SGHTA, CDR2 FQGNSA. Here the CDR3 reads CASSLGRRNEQFF. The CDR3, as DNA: TGTGCCAGCAGCTTAGGGAGGAGGAATGAGCAGTTCTTC.

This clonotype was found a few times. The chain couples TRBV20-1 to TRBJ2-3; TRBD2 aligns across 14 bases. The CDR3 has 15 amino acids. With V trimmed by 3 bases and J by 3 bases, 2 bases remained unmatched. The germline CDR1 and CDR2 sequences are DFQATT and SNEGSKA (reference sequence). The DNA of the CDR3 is TGCAGTGCTAGCCGACTAGCGGGAGGGACAGATACGCAGTATTTT. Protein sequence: CSASRLAGGTDTQYF.

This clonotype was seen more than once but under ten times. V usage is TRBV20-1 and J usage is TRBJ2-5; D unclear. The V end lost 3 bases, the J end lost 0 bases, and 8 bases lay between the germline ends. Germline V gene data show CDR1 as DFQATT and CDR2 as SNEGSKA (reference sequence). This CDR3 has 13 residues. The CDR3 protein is CSASGRNQETQYF. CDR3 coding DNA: TGCAGTGCTAGCGGACGGAACCAAGAGACCCAGTACTTC.

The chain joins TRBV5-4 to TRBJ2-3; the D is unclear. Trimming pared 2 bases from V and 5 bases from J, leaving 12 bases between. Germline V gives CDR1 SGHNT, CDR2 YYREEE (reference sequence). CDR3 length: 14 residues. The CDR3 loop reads CASSFPSVKDTQYF. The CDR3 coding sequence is TGTGCCAGCAGCTTTCCCTCGGTTAAAGATACGCAGTATTTT.

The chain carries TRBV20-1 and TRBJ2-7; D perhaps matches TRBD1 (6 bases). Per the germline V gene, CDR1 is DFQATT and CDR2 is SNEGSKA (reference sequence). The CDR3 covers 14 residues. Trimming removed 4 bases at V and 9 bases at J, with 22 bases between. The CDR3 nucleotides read TGCAGTGCTAAACAACCTCATCAGGGGATTGGGCAGTACTTC. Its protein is CSAKQPHQGIGQYF.

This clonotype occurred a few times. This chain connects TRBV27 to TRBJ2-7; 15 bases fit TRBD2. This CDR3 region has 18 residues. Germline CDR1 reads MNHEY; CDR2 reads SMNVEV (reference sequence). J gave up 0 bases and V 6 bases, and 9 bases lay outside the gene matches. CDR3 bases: TGTGCCAGCAGGACCCCGGGACTAGCGGGGGGCAGCTCCTACGAGCAGTACTTC. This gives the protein CASRTPGLAGGSSYEQYF.

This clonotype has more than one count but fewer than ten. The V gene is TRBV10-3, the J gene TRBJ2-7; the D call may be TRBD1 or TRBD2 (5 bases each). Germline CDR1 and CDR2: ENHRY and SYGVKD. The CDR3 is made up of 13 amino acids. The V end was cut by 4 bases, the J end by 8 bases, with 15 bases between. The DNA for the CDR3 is TGTGCCATCAGTGGGGGGAGCCCCCCCAAGCAGTACTTC. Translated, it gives CAISGGSPPKQYF.

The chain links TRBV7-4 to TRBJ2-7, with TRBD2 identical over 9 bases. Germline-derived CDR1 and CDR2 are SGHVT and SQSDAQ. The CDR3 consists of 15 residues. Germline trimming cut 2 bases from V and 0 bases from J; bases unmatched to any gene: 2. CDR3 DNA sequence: TGTGCCAGCAGCTTACGTAGCGGGAGCTCCTACGAGCAGTACTTC. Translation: CASSLRSGSSYEQYF.